What follows are 26 T cell receptor beta chains derived from one specimen sequenced in a study of post-analysis software for immune sequencing data (dated by TCRdb to about 2015). Libraries were constructed by PCR. TCRdb shows the sequencer as Illumina HiSeq 2500. To reduce PCR and sequencing biases, unique molecular identifiers were incorporated into the TCR beta cDNA libraries. Using fastp trimming at Q25 and MiXCR clonotype assembly, TCRdb reanalyzed the public sequencing data and kept in-frame beta chains. A single entry per CDR3 protein holds the most common genes and DNA from its merged rows. Across this sample there are 150,000 or so distinct CDR3 sequences, with around 34% seen only once. Of the sample, about 26% is held by the ten largest clones. The time point label, as the study defines it: second blood draw from one MS patient after hematopoietic stem cell transplantation. The sample in question was blood, obtained after autologous hematopoietic stem cell transplantation. These receptors all come from a girl under 18 with multiple sclerosis. Donor details come from another sample of the same person, matched by shared clones.

This clonotype was detected only a few times. The chain employs TRBV6-1 and TRBJ1-5; TRBD1 aligns across 7 bases. Unmatched junction bases numbered 10, after V lost 5 bases and J lost 3 bases. Germline V gene sequence: CDR1 MNHNS, CDR2 SASEGT. CDR3 length: 16 residues. Written as DNA, the CDR3 is TGTGCCAGCAGTCAATCCGGGACAGCCCTCAATCAGCCCCAGCATTTT. It translates to CASSQSGTALNQPQHF.

This clonotype was counted many times. The rearrangement links TRBV15 to TRBJ2-7; 7 bases fit TRBD1. The CDR3 contains 14 residues. Germline V CDR1 and CDR2: LNHNV, YYDKDF (reference sequence). V shed 0 bases, J shed 5 bases, and the junction held 4 bases outside the gene matches. This CDR3 reads CATSRETGNNEQYF. The CDR3 bases are TGTGCCACCAGCAGAGAGACAGGGAATAACGAGCAGTACTTC.

As to this clonotype: A single base separates this from a much larger clone, so it may be a read error. The genes are TRBV24-1 and TRBJ2-1, with unresolved D. Germline lookup yields CDR1 KGHDR and CDR2 SFDVKD. With 0 bases removed from V and 7 bases from J, the gap between germline ends came to 3 bases. CDR3 length: 12 residues. In DNA, the CDR3 is TGTGCCACCAGTGATTTGCTTAATGAGCAGTTCTTC. Translation gives CATSDLLNEQFF.

The chain has TRBV2 and TRBJ2-2; 10 positions agree with TRBD2. Trimming cost V 6 bases and J 3 bases; bases outside gene matches: 4. The V gene's germline CDR1 is SNHLY and CDR2 FYNNEI. This CDR3 has 15 residues. DNA of the CDR3: TGTGCCAGCAGGGAGCTAGCGGGAGACACCGGGGAGCTGTTTTTT. Translated, it gives CASRELAGDTGELFF. The variable domain in full, completed from reference TRBV2 and TRBJ2-2, reads EPEVTQTPSHQVTQMGQEVILRCVPISNHLYFYWYRQILGQKVEFLVSFYNNEISEKSEIFDDQFSVERPDGSNFTLKIRSTKLEDSAMYFCASRELAGDTGELFFGEGSRLTVL.

V usage is TRBV5-1 and J usage is TRBJ1-1, with 8 positions matching TRBD1. The ends lost 4 bases at V and 1 base at J; junction bases unmatched: 6. The CDR3 has 15 amino acids. Per the germline V gene, CDR1 is SGHRS and CDR2 is YFSETQ. CDR3 in DNA: TGCGCCAGCAGCACAGGGGGATACAAGAACACTGAAGCTTTCTTT. It translates to CASSTGGYKNTEAFF.

This chain connects TRBV5-1 to TRBJ1-4; 8 bases are a match to TRBD1. Germline V gene sequence: CDR1 SGHRS, CDR2 YFSETQ. The CDR3 is 15 residues long. J gave up 3 bases and V 5 bases, and 6 bases lay outside the gene matches. CDR3 in amino acids: CASSLQTGANEKLFF. DNA of the CDR3: TGCGCCAGCAGTCTCCAGACAGGGGCTAATGAAAAACTGTTTTTT.

The sample holds a few counts of this clonotype. The gene calls are TRBV6-6 and TRBJ2-1, with 7 bases fitting TRBD2. The CDR3 sequence is 16 residues long. V trimming: 7 bases; J trimming: 7 bases; junction bases outside the gene matches: 16. CDR1 and CDR2 (germline): MNHNY, SVGAGI (reference sequence). The DNA for the CDR3 is TGTGCCAGCAAGGGCCGGGACTACCGTGAACAGAATGAGCAGTTCTTC. This encodes CASKGRDYREQNEQFF.

This clonotype was detected ten times or more. V is TRBV29-1 and J is TRBJ2-3, with a tentative D call TRBD2 (5 bases). The CDR3 is made up of 14 amino acids. Trimming stripped 7 bases from V and 2 bases from J, with 16 bases between. Per germline, CDR1 SQVTM and CDR2 ANQGSEA. The CDR3 loop is CSAAGRDYTDTQYF. The CDR3 nucleotides are TGCAGCGCGGCCGGGCGAGACTACACAGATACGCAGTATTTT.

This clonotype appeared a few times. V gene TRBV13 combines with J gene TRBJ2-5, with D perhaps being TRBD1 or TRBD2 (6 bases each). Germline CDR1 reads PRHDT; CDR2 reads FYEKMQ (reference sequence). The CDR3 length is 16 residues. The ends were cut back, 4 bases at V and 4 bases at J, with 19 bases in the middle. CDR3 in DNA: TGTGCCAGCAGCTCCACGCTATGGGGGGCCACAGAGACCCAGTACTTC. Its translation is CASSSTLWGATETQYF.

This clonotype was recorded a few times. The chain recombines TRBV7-9 with TRBJ2-6, with TRBD1 matching 8 bases. Losses at the gene ends were 5 bases for V and 2 bases for J; bases not matched to a gene: 2. Germline loops: CDR1 SEHNR, CDR2 FQNEAQ (reference sequence). This CDR3 has 15 amino acids. The CDR3 loop is CASSLTGAGANVLTF. The CDR3 coding sequence is TGTGCCAGCAGCCTGACAGGGGCTGGGGCCAACGTCCTGACTTTC. Supplemented by reference TRBV7-9 and TRBJ2-6, the full variable domain reads DTGVSQNPRHKITKRGQNVTFRCDPISEHNRLYWYRQTLGQGPEFLTYFQNEAQLEKSRLLSDRFSAERPKGSFSTLEIQRTEQGDSAMYLCASSLTGAGANVLTFGAGSRLTVL.

In its sample, this clonotype was seen many times. The CDR3 bases are TGTGCCAGCAGTTTGCGGACAGGGGAAAACTACTACGAGCAGTACTTC. It translates to CASSLRTGENYYEQYF. V gene TRBV12-3 or TRBV12-4 combines with J gene TRBJ2-7; 9 nucleotides align to TRBD1. This CDR3 spans 16 amino acids. The V gene end was trimmed by 3 bases and the J gene end by 3 bases; junction bases not matched to a gene: 9.

About this clonotype itself: The junction and the germline gene differ at one end; a read error may be behind it. The V and J genes are TRBV5-1 and TRBJ2-7; 9 bases are shared with TRBD1. The CDR3 is 15 residues long. Germline CDR1 reads SGHRS; CDR2 reads YFSETQ. This chain's CDR3 is CASSLRQGDSHEQYF. CDR3 DNA sequence: TGCGCCAGCAGCTTACGACAGGGGGACTCCCACGAGCAGTACTTC.

This clonotype was found a few times. V usage is TRBV5-1 and J usage is TRBJ2-3, with D hard to call. The length of the CDR3 is 14 residues. V gave up 4 bases and J gave up 4 bases, with 13 bases separating them. Germline loops: CDR1 SGHRS, CDR2 YFSETQ. CDR3 sequence: CASSPTTGADTQYF. CDR3 DNA: TGCGCCAGCAGCCCGACAACGGGCGCAGATACGCAGTATTTT.

The V and J genes are TRBV7-9 and TRBJ2-1, with D perhaps matching TRBD2 (5 bases). The V and J ends lost 7 bases and 2 bases respectively, with 9 bases between them. The CDR3 loop spans 13 amino acids. CDR1 and CDR2 (germline): SEHNR, FQNEAQ (reference sequence). The CDR3, as DNA: TGTGCCAGCACCGGAGGACCCTACAATGAGCAGTTCTTC. Protein product: CASTGGPYNEQFF. The full variable domain, rest sourced from reference TRBV7-9 and TRBJ2-1, is DTGVSQNPRHKITKRGQNVTFRCDPISEHNRLYWYRQTLGQGPEFLTYFQNEAQLEKSRLLSDRFSAERPKGSFSTLEIQRTEQGDSAMYLCASTGGPYNEQFFGPGTRLTVL.

As for this clonotype: One end of the junction does not line up with germline, which may come from a read error. V usage is TRBV7-9 and J usage is TRBJ2-1, with 8 bases aligning to TRBD1. The CDR3 extends over 19 amino acids. Germline CDR1 reads SEHNR; CDR2 reads FQNEAQ (reference sequence). The DNA for the CDR3 is TGTGCCAGCAGCTTAGTCCAGGGGGCTGAACGTGGGTGGTACAATAAGCAGTTCTTC. This sequence encodes CASSLVQGAERGWYNKQFF.

In this sample, this clonotype turned up a few times. This rearrangement joins TRBV5-5 to TRBJ2-1; D not certain. Per the germline V gene, CDR1 is SGHKS and CDR2 is YYEKEE (reference sequence). The CDR3 consists of 13 residues. Trimming pared 4 bases from V and 6 bases from J, leaving 11 bases between. The CDR3: CASSPGGGNEQFF. CDR3 DNA: TGTGCCAGCAGCCCAGGTGGTGGCAATGAGCAGTTCTTC.

This clonotype appeared once. The chain uses TRBV7-2 and TRBJ2-5; D call uncertain. The germline V gene has CDR1 SGHTA and CDR2 FQGNSA. Trimming removed 5 bases from V and 11 bases from J, with 15 bases in between. The length of the CDR3 is 12 residues. The CDR3 loop is CASSVMQSEQYF. CDR3 DNA: TGTGCCAGCAGCGTCATGCAGAGTGAGCAGTACTTC.

Details on this clonotype: Since the CDR3 does not end with the conserved phenylalanine or tryptophan, this likely comes from a read error. The chain uses TRBV7-2 and TRBJ2-7; 7 bases are shared with TRBD1. Looked up from germline, CDR1 is SGHTA and CDR2 is FQGNSA. The CDR3 spans 14 residues. After removal of 5 bases from V and 5 bases from J, the junction contained 9 bases not matched to a gene. CDR3 protein: CASSLGDRDHEQYC. For the CDR3, the DNA is TGTGCCAGCAGCCTAGGAGACAGGGACCACGAGCAGTACTGC.

V and J are TRBV30 and TRBJ2-7; D is unresolved. Looked up from germline, CDR1 is GTSNPN and CDR2 is SVGIG (reference sequence). CDR3 length: 12 amino acids. Trimming stripped 1 base from V and 4 bases from J, with 8 bases between. CDR3 amino acids: CAWSGNMYEQYF. The CDR3 region has the DNA TGTGCCTGGAGTGGTAACATGTACGAGCAGTACTTC.

As regards this clonotype: The junction departs from germline at one end; a sequencing error may be responsible. V is TRBV7-2 and J is TRBJ2-3, with 8 bases fitting TRBD2. Per the germline V gene, CDR1 is SGHTA and CDR2 is FQGNSA. The CDR3 is 18 residues long. The CDR3 DNA sequence: TGTGTCAGCAGCTTAGGCCTTTTTGGCGGGAGGCCCACAGATACGCAGTATTTT. It specifies CVSSLGLFGGRPTDTQYF.

This clonotype was counted a few times. The chain links TRBV3-1 to TRBJ1-4, with D unresolved. The CDR3 is 13 residues long. Trimming pared 3 bases from V and 5 bases from J, leaving 7 bases between. CDR1 LGHDT and CDR2 YNNKEL come from the germline V gene (reference sequence). This chain's CDR3 is CASSQAPNEKLFF. CDR3 sequence (DNA): TGTGCCAGCAGCCAGGCCCCGAATGAAAAACTGTTTTTT.

In its sample, this clonotype was seen a few times. The chain links TRBV20-1 to TRBJ1-5, with D tentatively TRBD1 (5 bases). V was clipped by 3 bases and J by 5 bases, with 14 bases between them. The CDR3 is 14 residues long. Germline-derived CDR1 and CDR2 are DFQATT and SNEGSKA (reference sequence). CDR3 coding DNA: TGCAGTGCTAGCCAGGGCAGGGTTGATCAGCCCCAGCATTTT. It specifies CSASQGRVDQPQHF.

This clonotype was counted only a few times. V usage is TRBV7-2 and J usage is TRBJ2-7; D call uncertain. The germline gives CDR1 SGHTA, CDR2 FQGNSA. The CDR3 loop spans 14 amino acids. Trimming took off 7 bases at V and 6 bases at J, with 19 bases between the two ends. CDR3: CASTPRRNFGEQYF. The CDR3 coding sequence is TGTGCCAGCACCCCACGGAGAAACTTTGGCGAGCAGTACTTC. Using reference TRBV7-2 and TRBJ2-7 for the parts outside the CDR3, the full variable domain is GAGVSQSPSNKVTEKGKDVELRCDPISGHTALYWYRQSLGQGLEFLIYFQGNSAPDKSGLPSDRFSAERTGGSVSTLTIQRTQQEDSAVYLCASTPRRNFGEQYFGPGTRLTVT.

This clonotype is judged large. The chain links TRBV7-2 to TRBJ2-7; unclear D gene. Germline V CDR1 and CDR2: SGHTA, FQGNSA. The CDR3 has 14 residues. With 2 bases removed from V and 2 bases from J, the gap between germline ends came to 10 bases. Written as DNA, the CDR3 is TGTGCCAGCAGCTTAAAGGCCGGGCCCTACGAGCAGTACTTC. Translated: CASSLKAGPYEQYF. The full variable domain, its missing parts supplied by reference TRBV7-2 and TRBJ2-7, is GAGVSQSPSNKVTEKGKDVELRCDPISGHTALYWYRQSLGQGLEFLIYFQGNSAPDKSGLPSDRFSAERTGGSVSTLTIQRTQQEDSAVYLCASSLKAGPYEQYFGPGTRLTVT.

The chain employs TRBV9 and TRBJ2-3, with TRBD2 identical over 14 bases. Germline CDR1 is SGDLS and CDR2 is YYNGEE. V trimming: 3 bases; J trimming: 4 bases; junction bases outside the gene matches: 4. The CDR3 extends over 16 amino acids. The CDR3 sequence: CASSAGTSGRSDTQYF. The CDR3 region has the DNA TGTGCCAGCAGCGCTGGGACTAGCGGGAGATCAGATACGCAGTATTTT. Complete variable domain (other parts from reference TRBV9 and TRBJ2-3): DSGVTQTPKHLITATGQRVTLRCSPRSGDLSVYWYQQSLDQGLQFLIQYYNGEERAKGNILERFSAQQFPDLHSELNLSSLELGDSALYFCASSAGTSGRSDTQYFGPGTRLTVL.

This clonotype came up a few times. The J gene is TRBJ2-3, the V gene TRBV3-1, with D unresolved. Germline CDR1 LGHDT, CDR2 YNNKEL (reference sequence). This CDR3 region has 16 residues. Trimming stripped 4 bases from V and 0 bases from J, with 14 bases between. This chain's CDR3 is CASSRGWGASTDTQYF. The CDR3 nucleotides read TGTGCCAGCAGCCGGGGTTGGGGTGCTAGCACAGATACGCAGTATTTT.